The 21 T cell receptor beta chains given below trace back to one sample, sequenced in a study of T cell responses to AZD1222 COVID-19 vaccine. The method was immunoSEQ multiplex PCR; TCRdb's version includes in-frame clones alone and lacks a portion of them. The sample lists about 150,000 clones, roughly 87% occurring once. The specimen was peripheral blood, collected 28 days after the second dose of the MenACWY control vaccine. The receptors were gathered from an adult who received the MenACWY meningococcal vaccine as a control.

The V call is TRBV2, the J call TRBJ1-3; 9 nucleotides line up with TRBD1. The CDR3 totals 15 residues. Germline V gene data show CDR1 as SNHLY and CDR2 as FYNNEI. After removal of 6 bases from V and 2 bases from J, the junction contained 5 bases not matched to a gene. In DNA form, the CDR3 reads TGTGCCAGCAGCGCTGACAGGGGGACTGGAAACACCATATATTTT. It encodes CASSADRGTGNTIYF.

The genes are TRBV28 and TRBJ1-6; 8 nucleotides agree with TRBD1. Germline V lookup: CDR1 MDHEN, CDR2 SYDVKM. Losses at the gene ends were 3 bases for V and 13 bases for J; bases not matched to a gene: 11. This CDR3 spans 15 amino acids. CDR3 DNA: TGTGCCAGCAGTTTCCGGGACAGGCGGATAACCCCCCTCCACTTT. It translates to CASSFRDRRITPLHF.

This clone was seen a single time. The CDR3 sequence is CASSFTAEGYGYTF. As DNA, the CDR3 is TGCGCCAGCAGCTTCACCGCAGAGGGCTATGGCTACACCTTC. The chain carries TRBV5-1 and TRBJ1-2; D gene unclear. V was shortened by 2 bases and J by 4 bases, with 12 bases between the two germline ends. Germline V CDR1 and CDR2: SGHRS, YFSETQ. The CDR3 covers 14 residues.

The chain links TRBV6-6 to TRBJ2-2; no clear D gene. V lost 9 bases and J lost 0, with 8 bases in between. Germline lookup yields CDR1 MNHNY and CDR2 SVGAGI (reference sequence). The CDR3 length is 13 residues. CDR3 in DNA: TGTGCCAGTAGGGTGTCGAACACCGGGGAGCTGTTTTTT. Protein product: CASRVSNTGELFF.

This clone came up a few times. The chain combines TRBV5-1 with TRBJ1-1; D possibly corresponds to TRBD1 (5 bases). CDR1 is SGHRS, CDR2 YFSETQ, per germline. The V end lost 2 bases, the J end lost 2 bases, and 10 bases lay between the germline ends. The CDR3 has 14 amino acids. The DNA for the CDR3 is TGCGCCAGCAGCTTCGACGGGGGAAACACTGAAGCTTTCTTT. Amino acids: CASSFDGGNTEAFF.

CDR3 DNA sequence: TGTGCCAGCAGCTTGCTTGGAAACACCATATATTTT. It yields the protein CASSLLGNTIYF. The chain links TRBV5-6 to TRBJ1-3; D ambiguous. The CDR3 has 12 residues. V was trimmed by 1 base and J by 3 bases, leaving 2 bases between them. In germline, CDR1 is SGHDT, CDR2 YYEEEE.

The chain has TRBV28 and TRBJ1-5; D not certain. The length of the CDR3 is 14 residues. Trimming took off 8 bases at V and 5 bases at J, with 16 bases between the two ends. CDR1 and CDR2 from the germline V gene are MDHEN and SYDVKM. CDR3 loop: CASEPGGYYQPQHF. The CDR3 nucleotides read TGTGCCAGCGAGCCTGGCGGTTATTATCAGCCCCAGCATTTT.

The chain uses TRBV11-3 and TRBJ1-2, with TRBD1 as a possible D gene (5 bases). CDR1 SGHNT and CDR2 YENEEA come from the germline V gene. This CDR3 is built from 13 residues. Trimming removed 0 bases at V and 9 bases at J, with 11 bases between. The CDR3 DNA reads as TGTGCCAGCAGCTTAGACCCACAGGCCAGCTACACCTTC. Translation gives CASSLDPQASYTF.

This clone was seen once. The V and J genes are TRBV7-2 and TRBJ2-7; D gene ambiguous. CDR3 size: 12 residues. The germline V gene has CDR1 SGHTA and CDR2 FQGNSA. V lost 1 base, J lost 3 bases, and 4 bases lay in between. CDR3 bases: TGTGCCAGCAGCTTAGAGGTCTACGAGCAGTACTTC. Translating it yields CASSLEVYEQYF.

The chain has TRBV5-1 and TRBJ2-3; 11 bases align to TRBD2. After removal of 4 bases from V and 6 bases from J, the junction contained 7 bases not matched to a gene. Germline V CDR1 and CDR2: SGHRS, YFSETQ. There are 15 residues in the CDR3. The CDR3 spells CASSPRLAGLDTQYF. The CDR3 DNA follows: TGCGCCAGCAGCCCCCGACTAGCGGGGTTGGATACGCAGTATTTT.

In nucleotides, the CDR3 is TGTGCCAGCAGAAGCACCGGGACAGGGAGGGGCTACACCTTC. This gives the protein CASRSTGTGRGYTF. The chain couples TRBV28 to TRBJ1-2, with TRBD1 identical over 9 bases. From germline, CDR1 is MDHEN and CDR2 SYDVKM. The V and J ends lost 6 bases and 8 bases, in that order; junction bases with no gene match: 10. The CDR3 is made up of 14 amino acids.

This chain uses TRBV10-3 with TRBJ1-1; the match to TRBD1 covers 10 bases. This CDR3 is built from 14 residues. Losses at the gene ends were 4 bases for V and 2 bases for J; bases not matched to a gene: 1. Germline V lookup: CDR1 ENHRY, CDR2 SYGVKD. For the CDR3, the DNA is TGTGCCATCAGTGGGACAGGGGGAAACACTGAAGCTTTCTTT. It is translated as CAISGTGGNTEAFF.

This chain uses TRBV11-3 with TRBJ2-7; 13 bases fit TRBD2. There are 16 residues in the CDR3. The germline CDR1 and CDR2 sequences are SGHNT and YENEEA. Trimming cost V 4 bases and J 4 bases; bases outside gene matches: 7. For the CDR3, the DNA is TGTGCCAGCAGCTCACGAGGACTAGCGGGAGATTACGAGCAGTACTTC. Translating gives CASSSRGLAGDYEQYF.

This chain joins TRBV5-1 and TRBJ1-1, with unresolved D. CDR1 is SGHRS, CDR2 YFSETQ, per germline. Trimming pared 2 bases from V and 1 base from J, leaving 12 bases between. This CDR3 has 15 residues. DNA of the CDR3: TGCGCCAGCAGCTTAGGACGGACCTCGAACACTGAAGCTTTCTTT. This gives the protein CASSLGRTSNTEAFF.

The genes are TRBV3-1 (or the pseudogene TRBV3-2) and TRBJ1-5; no definite D call. Trimming pared 0 bases from V and 9 bases from J, leaving 18 bases between. Germline CDR1 reads LGHDT; CDR2 reads YNNKEL (reference sequence). This CDR3 is 16 amino acids long. CDR3 nucleotide sequence: TGTGCCAGCAGCCAAGACCGGCGACGGCGCCTGTGGCCCCAGCATTTT. This sequence encodes CASSQDRRRRLWPQHF.

The rearrangement links TRBV11-3 to TRBJ2-7, with D maybe TRBD1 (5 bases). CDR1 is SGHNT and CDR2 is YENEEA in the germline V gene. CDR3 length equals 15 residues. V lost 6 bases to trimming and J lost 3 bases, with 18 bases between them. The CDR3 is CASSRQSDMLYEQYF. CDR3 DNA sequence: TGTGCCAGCAGTAGACAATCGGACATGCTCTACGAGCAGTACTTC.

The V call is TRBV6-5, the J call TRBJ1-5; tentative D call: TRBD1 (5 bases). The CDR3 length is 14 residues. V lost 0 bases and J 7 bases, leaving 10 bases between the germline ends. Germline values: CDR1 MNHEY, CDR2 SVGAGI. This chain's CDR3 is CASSYSQVGQPQHF. The CDR3 nucleotides are TGTGCCAGCAGTTACTCACAGGTGGGACAGCCCCAGCATTTT.

The sample holds a few counts of this clone. V gene TRBV15 combines with J gene TRBJ1-3; D is unclear. The CDR3 totals 15 residues. Germline-derived CDR1 and CDR2 are LNHNV and YYDKDF (reference sequence). V was pared by 1 base and J by 0 bases, with 7 bases between. The CDR3 is CATSRGTGSGNTIYF. The CDR3 nucleotides read TGTGCCACCAGCAGAGGGACGGGCTCTGGAAACACCATATATTTT.

The chain carries TRBV15 and TRBJ1-6; D call uncertain. The germline V and J ends were trimmed by 0 bases and 8 bases, with 2 bases remaining between them. This CDR3 spans 12 amino acids. CDR1 and CDR2 (germline): LNHNV, YYDKDF (reference sequence). The CDR3 sequence is CATSRDDSPLHF. The CDR3 DNA follows: TGTGCCACCAGCAGAGATGATTCACCCCTCCACTTT.

The V call is TRBV5-5, the J call TRBJ1-6; the D is unclear. V was clipped by 1 base and J by 11 bases, with 7 bases between them. The CDR3 has 12 residues. Germline V gene sequence: CDR1 SGHKS, CDR2 YYEKEE (reference sequence). The CDR3 reads CASSLSDTPLHF. The CDR3 nucleotides are TGTGCCAGCAGCTTGTCCGACACACCCCTCCACTTT.

The chain is built from TRBV5-4 and TRBJ2-5, with 8 bases identical to TRBD2. Germline CDR1 reads SGHNT; CDR2 reads YYREEE (reference sequence). This CDR3 region has 15 residues. V shed 0 bases, J shed 4 bases, and the junction held 5 bases outside the gene matches. The CDR3 region is CASSLVGTSGETQYF. For the CDR3, the DNA is TGTGCCAGCAGCTTGGTTGGGACTAGTGGAGAGACCCAGTACTTC.